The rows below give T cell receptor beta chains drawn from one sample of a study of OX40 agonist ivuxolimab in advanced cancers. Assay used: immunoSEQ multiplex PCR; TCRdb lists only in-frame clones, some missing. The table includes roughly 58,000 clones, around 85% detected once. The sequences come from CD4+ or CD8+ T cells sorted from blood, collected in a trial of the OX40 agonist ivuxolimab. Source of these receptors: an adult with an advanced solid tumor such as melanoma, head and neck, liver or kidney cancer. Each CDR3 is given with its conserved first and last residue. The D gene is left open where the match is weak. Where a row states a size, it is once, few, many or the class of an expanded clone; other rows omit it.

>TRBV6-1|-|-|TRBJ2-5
TGTGCCAGCAGTTTGGGGGGGCTGGAGAGAGAGACCCAGTACTTC
CASSLGGLERETQYF
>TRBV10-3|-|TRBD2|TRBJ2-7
TGTGCCATCAGCCCCGGGACTAGCGGTTACGAGCAGTACTTC
CAISPGTSGYEQYF
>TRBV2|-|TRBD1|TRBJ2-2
TGTGCCAGCAGGGGACAGGGGACCGGGGAGCTGTTTTTT
CASRGQGTGELFF
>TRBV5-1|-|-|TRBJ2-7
TGCGCCAGCTCCCGGGGGCAAATCTACGAGCAGTACTTC
CASSRGQIYEQYF
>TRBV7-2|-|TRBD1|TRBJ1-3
TGTGCCAGCAGCCCGGGACAGATCTCTGGAAACACCATATATTTT
CASSPGQISGNTIYF
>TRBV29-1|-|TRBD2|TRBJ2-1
TGCAGCGCCCTTGGGACTAGCGGGAGGGAGCAGTTCTTC
CSALGTSGREQFF
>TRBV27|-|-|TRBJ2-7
TGTGCCAGCAGTCCCCCCGGGCGGGTAGCCTACGAGCAGTACTTC
CASSPPGRVAYEQYF
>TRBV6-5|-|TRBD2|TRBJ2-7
TGTGCCAGCAGTTCGGGGGGTGGCGAGCAGTACTTC
CASSSGGGEQYF
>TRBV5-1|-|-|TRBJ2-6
TGCGCCAGCAGGTCCCTCTCTGGGGCCAACGTCCTGACTTTC
CASRSLSGANVLTF
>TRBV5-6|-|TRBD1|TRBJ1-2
TGTGCCAGCAGCCGGACAGGGGGCTATGGCTACACCTTC
CASSRTGGYGYTF
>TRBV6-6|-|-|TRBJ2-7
TGTGCCAGCAGCAAACTGGAGTACGAGCAGTACTTC
CASSKLEYEQYF
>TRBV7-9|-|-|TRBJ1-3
TGTGCCAGCAGCAACCGGGACGGTCGAAGCTCTGGAAACACCATATATTTT
CASSNRDGRSSGNTIYF
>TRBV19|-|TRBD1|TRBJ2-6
TGTGCCAGTAAACAGGGGGCAGAAACTGGGGCCAACGTCCTGACTTTC
CASKQGAETGANVLTF
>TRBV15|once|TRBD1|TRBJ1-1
TGTGCCACCAGCAGGGGACAGGGGTTTGGCACTGAAGCTTTCTTT
CATSRGQGFGTEAFF
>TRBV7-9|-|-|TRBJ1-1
TGTGCCAGCAGCCTAGGGGAGGGGACTGAAGCTTTCTTT
CASSLGEGTEAFF
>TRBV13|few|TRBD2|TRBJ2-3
TGTGCCAGCAGCTACCAAAGCGGGAGGGCCCGAGATACGCAGTATTTT
CASSYQSGRARDTQYF
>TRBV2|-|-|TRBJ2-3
TGTGCCAGCAGCGCGCTAAGGGCAGATACGCAGTATTTT
CASSALRADTQYF
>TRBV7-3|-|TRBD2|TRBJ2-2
TGTGCCAGCAGCTTAAGGCCTAGCGGGAATACCGGGGAGCTGTTTTTT
CASSLRPSGNTGELFF
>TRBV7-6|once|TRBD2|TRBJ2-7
TGTGCCAGCAGCCAGGGACTAGCGGGAACCTACGAGCAGTACTTC
CASSQGLAGTYEQYF
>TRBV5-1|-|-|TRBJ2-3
TGCGCCAGCAGCTTGGGTACGGGGGCGGGAGATACGCAGTATTTT
CASSLGTGAGDTQYF
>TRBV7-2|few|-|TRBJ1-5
TGTGCCAGCAGCTTACGGAGAGGTGATAGCAATCAGCCCCAGCATTTT
CASSLRRGDSNQPQHF
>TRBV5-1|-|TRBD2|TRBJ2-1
TGCGCCAGCAGCGCACAGACTAGCGGGAGCTACAATGAGCAGTTCTTC
CASSAQTSGSYNEQFF
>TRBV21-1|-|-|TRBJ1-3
TGTGCCAGCAGCAAAGCTGACCAGGCGGAGAACTCTGGAAACACCATATATTTT
CASSKADQAENSGNTIYF
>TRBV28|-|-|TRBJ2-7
TGTGCCAGTCGGGGAGCCTTACGACTGTACTTC
CASRGALRLYF